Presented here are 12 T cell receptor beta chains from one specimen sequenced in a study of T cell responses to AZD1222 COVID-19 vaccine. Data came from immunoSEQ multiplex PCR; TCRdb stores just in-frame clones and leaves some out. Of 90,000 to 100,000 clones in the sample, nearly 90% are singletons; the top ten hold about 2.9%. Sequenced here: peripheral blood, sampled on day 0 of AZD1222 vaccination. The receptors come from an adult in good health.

Written as DNA, the CDR3 is TGTGCCTCCAACGACAGGGGACAAGAGACCCAGTACTTC. Translation: CASNDRGQETQYF. This chain joins TRBV10-3 and TRBJ2-5, with 8 bases matching TRBD1. The CDR3 extends over 13 amino acids. CDR1 and CDR2 from the germline V gene are ENHRY and SYGVKD. J gave up 2 bases and V 11 bases, and 7 bases lay outside the gene matches.

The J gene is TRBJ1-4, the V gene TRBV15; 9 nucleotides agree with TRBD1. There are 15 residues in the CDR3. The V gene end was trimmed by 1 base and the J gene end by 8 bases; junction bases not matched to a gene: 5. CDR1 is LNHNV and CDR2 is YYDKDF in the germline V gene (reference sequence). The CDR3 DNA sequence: TGTGCCACCAGCAGAGGGGGACAGGGTGAAGAAAAACTGTTTTTT. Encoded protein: CATSRGGQGEEKLFF. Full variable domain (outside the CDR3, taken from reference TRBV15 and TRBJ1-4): DAMVIQNPRYQVTQFGKPVTLSCSQTLNHNVMYWYQQKSSQAPKLLFHYYDKDFNNEADTPDNFQSRRPNTSFCFLDIRSPGLGDTAMYLCATSRGGQGEEKLFFGSGTQLSVL.

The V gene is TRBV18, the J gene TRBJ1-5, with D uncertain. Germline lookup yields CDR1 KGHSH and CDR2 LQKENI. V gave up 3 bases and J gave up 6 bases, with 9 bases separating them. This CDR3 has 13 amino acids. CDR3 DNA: TGTGCCAGCTCACCTTCTTCTAGTCAGCCCCAGCATTTT. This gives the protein CASSPSSSQPQHF.

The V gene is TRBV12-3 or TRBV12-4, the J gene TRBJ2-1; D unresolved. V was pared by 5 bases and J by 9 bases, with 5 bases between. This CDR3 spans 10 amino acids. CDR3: CASSRVEQFF. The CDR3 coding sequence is TGTGCCAGCAGTAGGGTTGAGCAGTTCTTC.

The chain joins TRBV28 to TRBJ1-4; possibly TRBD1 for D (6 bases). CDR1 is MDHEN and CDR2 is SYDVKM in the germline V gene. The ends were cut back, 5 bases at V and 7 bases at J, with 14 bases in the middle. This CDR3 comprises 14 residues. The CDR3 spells CASSRGGQAEKLFF. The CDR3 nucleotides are TGTGCCAGCAGTCGAGGGGGACAAGCTGAAAAACTGTTTTTT. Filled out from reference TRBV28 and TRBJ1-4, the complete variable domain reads DVKVTQSSRYLVKRTGEKVFLECVQDMDHENMFWYRQDPGLGLRLIYFSYDVKMKEKGDIPEGYSVSREKKERFSLILESASTNQTSMYLCASSRGGQAEKLFFGSGTQLSVL.

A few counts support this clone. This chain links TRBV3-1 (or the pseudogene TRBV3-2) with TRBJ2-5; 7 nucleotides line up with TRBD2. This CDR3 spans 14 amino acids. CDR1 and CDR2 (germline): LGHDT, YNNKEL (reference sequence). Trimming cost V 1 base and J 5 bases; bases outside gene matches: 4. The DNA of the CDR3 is TGTGCCAGCAGCCAAGTCGGGGGGTTCGAGACCCAGTACTTC. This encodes CASSQVGGFETQYF.

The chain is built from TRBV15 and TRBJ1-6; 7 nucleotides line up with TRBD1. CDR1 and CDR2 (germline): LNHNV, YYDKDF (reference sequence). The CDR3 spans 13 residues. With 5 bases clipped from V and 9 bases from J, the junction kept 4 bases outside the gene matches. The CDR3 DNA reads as TGTGCCACCAGCGGTGACAGGGTTTCACCCCTCCACTTT. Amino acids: CATSGDRVSPLHF.

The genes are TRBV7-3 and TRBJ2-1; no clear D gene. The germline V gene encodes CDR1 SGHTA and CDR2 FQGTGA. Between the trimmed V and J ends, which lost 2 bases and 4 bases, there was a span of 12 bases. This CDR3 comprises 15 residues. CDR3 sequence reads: CASSLFGSGYNEQFF. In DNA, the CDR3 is TGTGCCAGCAGCTTATTCGGGTCAGGTTACAATGAGCAGTTCTTC.

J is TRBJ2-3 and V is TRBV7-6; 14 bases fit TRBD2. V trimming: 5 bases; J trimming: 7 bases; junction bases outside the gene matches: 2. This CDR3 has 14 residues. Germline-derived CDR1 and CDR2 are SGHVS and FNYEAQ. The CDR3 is CASSGLAGGHTQYF. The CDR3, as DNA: TGTGCCAGCAGCGGACTAGCGGGGGGTCATACGCAGTATTTT.

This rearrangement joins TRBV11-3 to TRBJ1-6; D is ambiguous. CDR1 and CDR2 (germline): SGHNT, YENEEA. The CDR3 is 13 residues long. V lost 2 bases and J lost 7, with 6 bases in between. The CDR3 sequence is CASSLRANSPLHF. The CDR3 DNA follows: TGTGCCAGCAGCTTAAGGGCAAATTCACCCCTCCACTTT. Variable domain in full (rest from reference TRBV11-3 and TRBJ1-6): EAGVVQSPRYKIIEKKQPVAFWCNPISGHNTLYWYLQNLGQGPELLIRYENEEAVDDSQLPKDRFSAERLKGVDSTLKIQPAELGDSAVYLCASSLRANSPLHFGNGTRLTVT.

DNA for the CDR3: TGTGCCAGTAGTATGGGACAGGGGACCGCAACTAATGAAAAACTGTTTTTT. Amino acids: CASSMGQGTATNEKLFF. This sequence joins TRBV19 and TRBJ1-4; 10 positions match TRBD1. V lost 3 bases and J lost 0; bases outside the gene matches: 4. The CDR3 consists of 17 residues. Germline values: CDR1 LNHDA, CDR2 SQIVND (reference sequence). Filled out from reference TRBV19 and TRBJ1-4, the complete variable domain reads DGGITQSPKYLFRKEGQNVTLSCEQNLNHDAMYWYRQDPGQGLRLIYYSQIVNDFQKGDIAEGYSVSREKKESFPLTVTSAQKNPTAFYLCASSMGQGTATNEKLFFGSGTQLSVL.

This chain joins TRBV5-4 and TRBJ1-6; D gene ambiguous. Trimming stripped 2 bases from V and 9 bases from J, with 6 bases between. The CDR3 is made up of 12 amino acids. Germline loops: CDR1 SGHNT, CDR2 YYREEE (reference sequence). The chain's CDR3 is CASSLSGSPLHF. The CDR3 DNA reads TGTGCCAGCAGCTTAAGTGGTTCACCCCTCCACTTT.